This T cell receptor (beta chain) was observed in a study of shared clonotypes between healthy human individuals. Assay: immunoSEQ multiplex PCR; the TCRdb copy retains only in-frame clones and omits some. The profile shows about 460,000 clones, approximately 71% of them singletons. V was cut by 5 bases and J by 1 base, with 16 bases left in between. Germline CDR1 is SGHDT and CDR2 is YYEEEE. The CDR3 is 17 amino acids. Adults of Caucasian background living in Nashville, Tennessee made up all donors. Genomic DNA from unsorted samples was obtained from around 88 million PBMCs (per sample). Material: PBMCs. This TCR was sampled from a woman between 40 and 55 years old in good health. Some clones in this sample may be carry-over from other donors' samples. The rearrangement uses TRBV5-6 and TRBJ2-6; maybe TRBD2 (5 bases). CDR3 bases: TGTGCCAGCAGTGCACTAGGGTTTTGGTCTGGGGCCAACGTCCTGACTTTC. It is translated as CASSALGFWSGANVLTF.